In this sample, the clone carrying this T cell receptor (beta chain) turned up once. Its specificity is unknown. These data are taken from a study of CD8+ T cells in alopecia areata. Study details: The SALT score measured affected scalp surface percentage in treated patients.

General study points: Many of the expanded lesional clones endured in scalp and blood while on tofacitinib. TCR sharing was clearer in mice than between patients, perhaps partly owing to patient HLA diversity. Among the top 100, expanded CD8+ clones were significantly decreased by tofacitinib, as was scalp clonality.

Sequencing templates came from extracted RNA that was reverse transcribed into cDNA. The data were produced by immunoSEQ multiplex PCR, yet TCRdb's version contains in-frame clones alone and is incomplete. Of more than 100,000 clones in the sample, around 53% were seen once. Treatment: oral pan-JAK inhibitor, 5-10 mg twice daily. The CDR3 runs 13 residues. V lost 2 bases and J lost 6, with 14 bases in between. Germline V gene lookup returns CDR1 SQVTM and CDR2 ANQGSEA. The receptor was isolated from a human donor with alopecia areata. This specimen was CD4+ T cells sorted from blood, taken at week 4, from a patient treated with tofacitinib. The chain is built from TRBV29-1 and TRBJ2-7; D not certain. The CDR3 DNA follows: TGCAGCGTTGAATATACAGCCCCCAGCGAGCAGTACTTC. Translated, it gives CSVEYTAPSEQYF.